Listed here is a single TCR beta chain. What it recognizes is unknown. Making the TCR beta libraries involved quantitative 5'-RACE with molecular barcodes. TCRdb itself ran the 5' RACE reads through MiXCR, one entry per CDR3 protein. Of around 250,000 distinct CDR3 sequences listed, roughly 32% were seen once; the top ten hold roughly 4%. These data originate in a study of CD8 T cells in ankylosing spondylitis. Study results and limitations: Disease-associated clones were reportedly significantly overrepresented in matched ankylosing spondylitis synovial fluid.

The CDR3 is 16 amino acids. The V end was cut by 0 bases, the J end by 0 bases, with 12 bases between. Per the germline V gene, CDR1 is MNHEY and CDR2 is SVGAGI. This TCR was recovered from a male donor with ankylosing spondylitis or in good health (not recorded which). The chain links TRBV6-5 to TRBJ2-7; maybe TRBD1 (5 bases). Sequenced input: blood, either unsorted or a sorted T cell fraction (not recorded which). The CDR3 spells CASSYSTAMSSYEQYF. The CDR3, as DNA: TGTGCCAGCAGTTACTCGACAGCCATGAGCTCCTACGAGCAGTACTTC.